The 12 T cell receptor beta chains below were found in one sample sequenced in a study of cytomegalovirus exposure and HLA in healthy donors (dated 2017 in TCRdb). The library was produced with the immunoSEQ multiplex PCR assay. The multiplex PCR relied on a mix of 60 forward primers for TCR Vbeta segments and 13 reverse primers for TCR Jbeta segments. TCRdb holds this immuneACCESS table with in-frame rearrangements only. Some clones are missing; in checked studies, unresolved V genes explain under half, and the rest has no known cause. This sample is represented by roughly 300,000 clones; 86% of them were singletons. The biggest ten clones account for 3.5% to 4% of the sample. Sequencing was carried out using PBMCs. These receptors all come from a man between 35 and 55 years old in good health and CMV-seropositive.

As regards this clone: Other DNA sequences in this specimen translate into the identical CDR3. The J gene is TRBJ1-2, the V gene TRBV6-1, with 12 positions matching TRBD1. After removal of 6 bases from V and 3 bases from J, the junction contained 2 bases not matched to a gene. The CDR3 is made up of 14 amino acids. CDR1 and CDR2 from the germline V gene are MNHNS and SASEGT. CDR3 coding DNA: TGTGCCAGCAGAGGGACAGGGGGCTACTATGGCTACACCTTC. It specifies CASRGTGGYYGYTF.

The V call is TRBV13, the J call TRBJ2-1; TRBD2 matches 11 bases. The CDR3 consists of 17 residues. V dropped 5 bases and J dropped 0; count of bases not matched to a gene: 6. Germline V lookup: CDR1 PRHDT, CDR2 FYEKMQ (reference sequence). The CDR3 DNA is TGTGCCAGCAGCGTAGCGGGAGGGTGGGGCTCCTACAATGAGCAGTTCTTC. Its protein product is CASSVAGGWGSYNEQFF.

In this sample, this clone turned up once. The rearrangement joins TRBV19 to TRBJ2-1; 10 bases align to TRBD2. The germline gives CDR1 LNHDA, CDR2 SQIVND (reference sequence). The CDR3 contains 15 residues. Germline trimming cut 10 bases from V and 7 bases from J; bases unmatched to any gene: 13. In nucleotides, the CDR3 is TGTGCCACCCAGGCTAGCGGGAGAGGGTCGAATGAGCAGTTCTTC. Amino acids: CATQASGRGSNEQFF. Full variable domain (missing parts from reference TRBV19 and TRBJ2-1): DGGITQSPKYLFRKEGQNVTLSCEQNLNHDAMYWYRQDPGQGLRLIYYSQIVNDFQKGDIAEGYSVSREKKESFPLTVTSAQKNPTAFYLCATQASGRGSNEQFFGPGTRLTVL.

The V and J genes are TRBV18 and TRBJ2-5; 14 bases are a match to TRBD2. V was pared by 3 bases and J by 4 bases, with 1 base of the junction left unmatched. Germline lookup yields CDR1 KGHSH and CDR2 LQKENI. This CDR3 has 15 amino acids. Here the CDR3 reads CASSPTSGRVETQYF. The CDR3 DNA is TGTGCCAGCTCACCGACTAGCGGGAGGGTAGAGACCCAGTACTTC.

This clone was observed a handful of times. The chain couples TRBV6-5 to TRBJ1-1; TRBD1 matches at 8 bases. CDR3 length equals 15 residues. V lost 5 bases, J lost 0 bases, and 5 bases stayed unmatched. Germline-derived CDR1 and CDR2 are MNHEY and SVGAGI. CDR3 residues: CASSRTGRMNTEAFF. CDR3 DNA sequence: TGTGCCAGCAGTCGGACAGGGAGGATGAACACTGAAGCTTTCTTT.

This clone was counted between two and nine times. The V call is TRBV6-5, the J call TRBJ2-1, with D possibly being TRBD2 (5 bases). The length of the CDR3 is 13 residues. CDR1 and CDR2 (germline): MNHEY, SVGAGI. V dropped 0 bases and J dropped 9 bases, with 9 bases sitting between them. CDR3 sequence reads: CASSYSLGGEQFF. For the CDR3, the DNA is TGTGCCAGCAGTTACTCTCTAGGAGGTGAGCAGTTCTTC.

V is TRBV4-3 and J is TRBJ2-3; 16 bases map to TRBD2. V dropped 3 bases and J dropped 5; count of bases not matched to a gene: 5. CDR1 is LGHNA and CDR2 is YSLEER in the germline V gene. This CDR3 has 17 residues. The CDR3 spells CASSHGTSGRARDTQYF. DNA for the CDR3: TGCGCCAGCAGCCACGGGACTAGCGGGAGGGCCAGAGATACGCAGTATTTT.

In its sample, this clone was seen once. The chain joins TRBV28 to TRBJ2-4; 10 nucleotides line up with TRBD1. This CDR3 region has 15 residues. CDR1 MDHEN and CDR2 SYDVKM come from the germline V gene. Trimming took 6 bases from V and 8 from J; bases not matched to a gene: 10. CDR3 DNA: TGTGCCAGCAGGGGGACAGGGGCTTCTGCGGACATTCAGTACTTC. Translated, it gives CASRGTGASADIQYF.

V gene TRBV18 combines with J gene TRBJ2-1; the match to TRBD2 covers 9 bases. V lost 3 bases and J lost 6; bases outside the gene matches: 9. The CDR3 is made up of 16 amino acids. Germline lookup yields CDR1 KGHSH and CDR2 LQKENI. The CDR3 protein is CASSPGAGAGGNEQFF. The CDR3 DNA reads as TGTGCCAGCTCACCCGGAGCCGGAGCGGGAGGCAATGAGCAGTTCTTC.

This clone was seen once. This chain links TRBV28 with TRBJ1-4; 10 positions agree with TRBD1. The J segment lost 8 bases and the V segment lost 5 bases, leaving 11 bases of the junction unmatched. The germline gives CDR1 MDHEN, CDR2 SYDVKM. CDR3 size: 16 residues. In DNA, the CDR3 is TGTGCCAGCAGTCGGGAGACAGGGGGCGCGAAAGAAAAACTGTTTTTT. As protein: CASSRETGGAKEKLFF.

The V and J genes are TRBV19 and TRBJ2-3; TRBD2 matches 8 bases. With 7 bases clipped from V and 3 bases from J, the junction kept 6 bases outside the gene matches. There are 14 residues in the CDR3. The V gene's germline CDR1 is LNHDA and CDR2 SQIVND (reference sequence). The CDR3 reads CASTAGGRTDTQYF. The DNA for the CDR3 is TGTGCCAGTACGGCGGGAGGTAGGACAGATACGCAGTATTTT.

The sample holds a few counts of this clone. The chain couples TRBV19 to TRBJ1-5; a weak D match, TRBD1 (6 bases). Germline assignment: CDR1 LNHDA and CDR2 SQIVND (reference sequence). The V end was cut by 5 bases, the J end by 7 bases, with 12 bases between. The CDR3 is 13 amino acids. CDR3 amino acids: CASSVTGKQPQHF. CDR3 DNA sequence: TGTGCCAGTAGTGTTACAGGGAAGCAGCCCCAGCATTTT.